This T cell receptor beta chain is drawn from a study of blood T cell repertoires in COVID-19. Study background: COVID-19 samples, acute and convalescent, were from the United States, Italy and Spain. T cells, B-cell-depleted T cells, or PBMCs supplied cDNA or gDNA.

Libraries were prepared by immunoSEQ multiplex PCR; TCRdb keeps only in-frame clonotypes and omits some of them. In the table there are approximately 210,000 clones, almost 90% of which are singletons. This clone was counted between two and nine times. The V segment lost 3 bases and the J segment 8 bases; nucleotides outside the gene matches: 12. The CDR3 runs 17 residues. The germline V gene has CDR1 SEHNR and CDR2 FQNEAQ (reference sequence). The sequence came from a young man with active or convalescent COVID-19. The chain has TRBV7-9 and TRBJ1-3, with 11 bases that match TRBD1. The sample comprised peripheral blood. The CDR3: CASSLFPGQGVADTIYF. The CDR3 coding sequence is TGTGCCAGCAGCTTGTTTCCGGGACAGGGGGTCGCGGACACCATATATTTT.